This entry lists 20 T cell receptor beta chains sequenced from one sample in a study of blood T cell repertoires in COVID-19. Clones were read by immunoSEQ multiplex PCR, and TCRdb kept only the in-frame ones, dropping some. The table lists around 230,000 clones, 85% to 90% of them singletons. The sequenced sample was peripheral blood. Receptor source: a man in his fifties with COVID-19, enrolled during active disease.

This clone has only one observation. This chain connects TRBV6-2 or TRBV6-3 to TRBJ2-7, with unresolved D. Germline V gene data show CDR1 as MNHEY and CDR2 as SVGEGT. V was trimmed by 0 bases and J by 0 bases, leaving 21 bases between them. CDR3 size: 19 residues. CDR3 protein: CASSYSVQSTIPPSYEQYF. CDR3 bases: TGTGCCAGCAGTTACTCGGTTCAGAGCACTATTCCCCCCTCCTACGAGCAGTACTTC.

This clone has only a few counts. V usage is TRBV27 and J usage is TRBJ2-2; 7 nucleotides match TRBD2. Germline trimming cut 0 bases from V and 6 bases from J; bases unmatched to any gene: 4. This CDR3 is built from 15 residues. Germline loops: CDR1 MNHEY, CDR2 SMNVEV (reference sequence). DNA of the CDR3: TGTGCCAGCAGTTTATCGGGACTATCTTCCGGGGAGCTGTTTTTT. Its protein product is CASSLSGLSSGELFF.

The chain employs TRBV2 and TRBJ1-1; no clear D. In germline, CDR1 is SNHLY, CDR2 FYNNEI. There are 14 residues in the CDR3. Trimming took 1 base from V and 1 from J, leaving 7 bases between them. Here the CDR3 reads CASSEDISNTEAFF. The CDR3 nucleotides are TGTGCCAGCAGTGAAGATATATCGAACACTGAAGCTTTCTTT.

The chain is built from TRBV5-1 and TRBJ2-5; D gene unclear. Germline CDR1 SGHRS, CDR2 YFSETQ. V was cut by 3 bases and J by 5 bases, with 11 bases left in between. The CDR3 has 13 residues. The CDR3 sequence is CASSSEFVETQYF. The CDR3 region has the DNA TGCGCCAGCAGCTCAGAATTTGTGGAGACCCAGTACTTC.

As concerns this clone: Other DNA sequences of this sample code for an identical CDR3. This chain links TRBV4-1 with TRBJ2-3, with D tentatively TRBD1 (5 bases). Trimming left V 2 bases short and J 0 bases short, with 9 bases between. The CDR3 extends over 15 amino acids. The germline V gene encodes CDR1 MGHRA and CDR2 YSYEKL. In DNA form, the CDR3 reads TGCGCCAGCAGCCAACCAGACAGAAGCACAGATACGCAGTATTTT. This translates into CASSQPDRSTDTQYF.

The genes are TRBV7-3 and TRBJ2-1, with unresolved D. V was cut by 3 bases and J by 9 bases, with 12 bases left in between. The CDR3 spans 13 residues. Germline loops: CDR1 SGHTA, CDR2 FQGTGA. The CDR3 region is CASSLEWFSEQFF. The DNA for the CDR3 is TGTGCCAGCAGCTTGGAGTGGTTTAGTGAGCAGTTCTTC.

The chain combines TRBV9 with TRBJ1-2, with 9 bases that match TRBD1. Trimming removed 3 bases from V and 7 bases from J; junction bases left unmatched: 10. The germline gives CDR1 SGDLS, CDR2 YYNGEE. This CDR3 has 15 residues. CDR3 in DNA: TGTGCCAGCAGCGAAACACAGGGGGCTGTCGGTGGCTACACCTTC. Amino acid sequence: CASSETQGAVGGYTF.

This clone was recorded a few times. This rearrangement joins TRBV5-5 to TRBJ2-1; D perhaps matches TRBD1 (5 bases). The CDR3 runs 17 residues. Germline loops: CDR1 SGHKS, CDR2 YYEKEE (reference sequence). The ends were cut back, 4 bases at V and 3 bases at J, with 20 bases in the middle. The CDR3 DNA reads TGTGCCAGCAGCGCCACAACCGGAAGGGGCGGCTACAATGAGCAGTTCTTC. This encodes CASSATTGRGGYNEQFF. Filled out from reference TRBV5-5 and TRBJ2-1, the complete variable domain reads DAGVTQSPTHLIKTRGQQVTLRCSPISGHKSVSWYQQVLGQGPQFIFQYYEKEERGRGNFPDRFSARQFPNYSSELNVNALLLGDSALYLCASSATTGRGGYNEQFFGPGTRLTVL.

This rearrangement joins TRBV19 to TRBJ1-5; D is ambiguous. The CDR3 is 15 residues long. V was pared by 6 bases and J by 5 bases, with 17 bases between. Germline V gives CDR1 LNHDA, CDR2 SQIVND (reference sequence). The CDR3 DNA follows: TGTGCCAGTAGGCCGTCACTCAAATCCTATCAGCCCCAGCATTTT. As protein: CASRPSLKSYQPQHF.

This clone was observed a single time. The chain couples TRBV19 to TRBJ1-2; TRBD1 matches at 8 bases. This CDR3 region has 12 residues. V was clipped by 5 bases and J by 4 bases; unmatched bases: 0. Per germline, CDR1 LNHDA and CDR2 SQIVND (reference sequence). CDR3 protein: CASSDRGYGYTF. The CDR3 DNA is TGTGCCAGTAGTGACAGGGGCTATGGCTACACCTTC.

The CDR3 sequence: CASSQGSAGKETQYF. CDR3 DNA: TGTGCCAGCAGCCAAGGCTCGGCGGGGAAAGAGACCCAGTACTTC. The chain links TRBV4-2 to TRBJ2-5, with D maybe TRBD2 (6 bases). The CDR3 is 15 residues long. The V gene lost 1 base and the J gene lost 3 bases, with 12 bases spanning the gap. Germline V gene data show CDR1 as LGHNA and CDR2 as YNFKEQ.

In its sample, this clone was seen once. The chain couples TRBV3-1 (or the pseudogene TRBV3-2) to TRBJ1-1, with 7 bases lining up with TRBD1. This CDR3 is 14 amino acids long. CDR1 and CDR2 from the germline V gene are LGHDT and YNNKEL (reference sequence). V was clipped by 4 bases and J by 3 bases; unmatched bases: 5. In nucleotides, the CDR3 is TGTGCCAGCAGCCCGTATACAGGGGACACTGAAGCTTTCTTT. It codes for CASSPYTGDTEAFF.

V is TRBV27 and J is TRBJ1-1, with 8 bases fitting TRBD1. CDR1 MNHEY and CDR2 SMNVEV come from the germline V gene (reference sequence). V gave up 3 bases and J gave up 1 base; unmatched junction bases: 7. The CDR3 extends over 16 amino acids. The CDR3 coding sequence is TGTGCCAGCAGTTTCCAGGGGGCTCAGGGGAACACTGAAGCTTTCTTT. Its protein product is CASSFQGAQGNTEAFF.

V usage is TRBV5-1 and J usage is TRBJ2-1, with 10 bases matching TRBD2. V lost 4 bases to trimming and J lost 8 bases; unmatched junction nucleotides: 12. The CDR3 loop spans 16 amino acids. Germline V gives CDR1 SGHRS, CDR2 YFSETQ. CDR3 loop: CASSRTSGYIGDEQFF. CDR3 sequence (DNA): TGCGCCAGCAGCCGGACTAGCGGATATATTGGGGATGAGCAGTTCTTC.

The chain links TRBV5-6 to TRBJ1-2, with 8 bases matching TRBD1. V was clipped by 0 bases and J by 7 bases; unmatched bases: 5. CDR1 and CDR2 (germline): SGHDT, YYEEEE. The CDR3 length is 14 residues. The CDR3 sequence: CASSLVSQGAGYTF. CDR3 bases: TGTGCCAGCAGCTTGGTTAGTCAGGGGGCTGGCTACACCTTC.

V is TRBV6-2 or TRBV6-3 and J is TRBJ2-7; 16 nucleotides agree with TRBD2. Per the germline V gene, CDR1 is MNHEY and CDR2 is SVGEGT. Unmatched junction bases numbered 7, after V lost 5 bases and J lost 0 bases. The CDR3 loop spans 18 amino acids. CDR3 nucleotides: TGTGCCAGCAGTCCGGGACTAGCGGGGGGGACGAGCTCCTACGAGCAGTACTTC. It yields the protein CASSPGLAGGTSSYEQYF.

This chain joins TRBV5-1 and TRBJ2-7; tentatively, D is TRBD2 (6 bases). This CDR3 region has 13 residues. Germline V gene data show CDR1 as SGHRS and CDR2 as YFSETQ. V lost 4 bases and J 2 bases, leaving 10 bases between the germline ends. CDR3 DNA: TGCGCCAGCAGCGGAGGGACGGCCTACGAGCAGTACTTC. Translating it yields CASSGGTAYEQYF.

This clone was found a few times. This rearrangement joins TRBV3-1 (or the pseudogene TRBV3-2) to TRBJ1-1; 7 nucleotides match TRBD1. CDR3 size: 14 residues. With 0 bases clipped from V and 9 bases from J, the junction kept 7 bases outside the gene matches. Germline CDR1 LGHDT, CDR2 YNNKEL (reference sequence). The DNA of the CDR3 is TGTGCCAGCAGCCAAGATGACAGGGTACGGCAAGCTTTCTTT. Translating it yields CASSQDDRVRQAFF.

The chain carries TRBV5-1 and TRBJ2-3; 12 bases agree with TRBD2. The CDR3 runs to 19 residues. V trimming: 2 bases; J trimming: 1 base; junction bases outside the gene matches: 11. CDR1 SGHRS and CDR2 YFSETQ come from the germline V gene. CDR3 DNA sequence: TGCGCCAGCAGCTTCCTATCAACTAGCGGGGGGATGGGCACAGATACGCAGTATTTT. This gives the protein CASSFLSTSGGMGTDTQYF.

The V and J genes are TRBV6-6 and TRBJ2-6; no firm D call. Germline-derived CDR1 and CDR2 are MNHNY and SVGAGI (reference sequence). The CDR3 extends over 15 amino acids. V was shortened by 4 bases and J by 4 bases, with 11 bases between the two germline ends. DNA for the CDR3: TGTGCCAGCAGTTTTAGCCTTGGAGGGGCCAACGTCCTGACTTTC. Its translation is CASSFSLGGANVLTF.